These 8 T cell receptor beta chains originate from one sample sequenced in a study of blood T cell repertoires in COVID-19. Clones were read by immunoSEQ multiplex PCR, and TCRdb kept only the in-frame ones, dropping some. The table lists 200,000 or so clones, 75% to 90% of them singletons. Sequenced sample: PBMCs or T cells enriched from blood (not recorded which). The receptors shown here come from a woman aged 18-29 years in a cohort exposed to, infected with or recovered from COVID-19 (not recorded which).

This clone has only one observation. The chain is built from TRBV15 and TRBJ2-1; D may be TRBD2 (5 bases). This CDR3 is built from 17 residues. Germline V gives CDR1 LNHNV, CDR2 YYDKDF (reference sequence). Trimming stripped 0 bases from V and 4 bases from J, with 16 bases between. In nucleotides, the CDR3 is TGTGCCACCAGCAGAGATAGTGGTAGCGCTATATACAATGAGCAGTTCTTC. It yields the protein CATSRDSGSAIYNEQFF.

A few counts support this clone. V gene TRBV5-1 combines with J gene TRBJ1-3; 7 bases line up with TRBD1. This CDR3 comprises 15 residues. After removal of 7 bases from V and 2 bases from J, the junction contained 9 bases not matched to a gene. CDR1 is SGHRS and CDR2 is YFSETQ in the germline V gene. The CDR3 region has the DNA TGCGCCAGCCGTACTGGGACAGCCACTGGAAACACCATATATTTT. Translating gives CASRTGTATGNTIYF.

The chain combines TRBV11-2 with TRBJ1-2; D unclear. Germline-derived CDR1 and CDR2 are SGHAT and FQNNGV. The CDR3 is 15 residues long. Trimming removed 1 base at V and 4 bases at J, with 13 bases between. CDR3: CASSLVPEVAYGYTF. CDR3 coding DNA: TGTGCCAGCAGCTTAGTTCCCGAGGTTGCCTATGGCTACACCTTC.

This clone was counted a few times. The chain combines TRBV21-1 with TRBJ2-1; the table gives TRBD2 as D, unverified against the DNA. TRBV21-1 is reported as a pseudogene. CDR3 length: 14 amino acids. CDR3 loop: CASWGGPFNNEQFF. The CDR3 nucleotides are TGTGCCAGCTGGGGAGGGCCTTTCAACAATGAGCAGTTCTTC.

The rearrangement uses TRBV19 and TRBJ1-5; D not resolved. This CDR3 region has 13 residues. Germline V lookup: CDR1 LNHDA, CDR2 SQIVND (reference sequence). V was pared by 4 bases and J by 6 bases, with 10 bases between. The CDR3 DNA reads TGTGCCAGTAGTACCACCACCGGTCAGCCCCAGCATTTT. Amino acids: CASSTTTGQPQHF. Combining the CDR3 with reference TRBV19 and TRBJ1-5 gives the whole variable domain DGGITQSPKYLFRKEGQNVTLSCEQNLNHDAMYWYRQDPGQGLRLIYYSQIVNDFQKGDIAEGYSVSREKKESFPLTVTSAQKNPTAFYLCASSTTTGQPQHFGDGTRLSIL.

The chain links TRBV5-1 to TRBJ2-1; D gene uncertain. Trimming left V 0 bases short and J 7 bases short, with 8 bases between. Germline values: CDR1 SGHRS, CDR2 YFSETQ. The CDR3 has 13 amino acids. As DNA, the CDR3 is TGCGCCAGCAGCTTGGACAGATGGAATGAGCAGTTCTTC. It codes for CASSLDRWNEQFF.

J is TRBJ1-1 and V is TRBV3-1 (or the pseudogene TRBV3-2); D gene uncertain. The V end was cut by 0 bases, the J end by 4 bases, with 6 bases between. From germline, CDR1 is LGHDT and CDR2 YNNKEL (reference sequence). The CDR3 runs 13 residues. This CDR3 reads CASSQDGTTEAFF. The CDR3, as DNA: TGTGCCAGCAGCCAAGATGGCACCACTGAAGCTTTCTTT.

The sample holds a few counts of this clone. This chain connects TRBV30 to TRBJ2-1, with 12 bases that match TRBD2. The V segment lost 3 bases and the J segment 1 base; nucleotides outside the gene matches: 4. The CDR3 loop spans 16 amino acids. CDR1 is GTSNPN and CDR2 is SVGIG in the germline V gene (reference sequence). The CDR3 DNA follows: TGTGCCTGGAGGAAACTAGCGGGAGGTTCCTACAATGAGCAGTTCTTC. It specifies CAWRKLAGGSYNEQFF.